Shown below are 18 T cell receptor beta chains from a single sample sequenced in a study of pediatric ulcerative colitis. Measured with immunoSEQ multiplex PCR; TCRdb has only the in-frame clones, and not every one. Of about 60,000 clones detected, 85% to 90% appear once; the ten largest clones hold approximately 1.5%. Sequenced: blood. The origin of the receptors is a boy aged 5-17 years who was a control in a study of pediatric ulcerative colitis.

Only one count was recorded for this clone. Other DNA variants within this sample encode the same CDR3. The CDR3: CASSSTGSSYNEQFF. The CDR3 DNA follows: TGTGCCAGCAGCTCTACAGGGAGCTCCTACAATGAGCAGTTCTTC. The chain uses TRBV9 and TRBJ2-1; the D gene is possibly TRBD1 (6 bases). CDR3 size: 15 residues. The germline V gene has CDR1 SGDLS and CDR2 YYNGEE. V was clipped by 4 bases and J by 0 bases, with 11 bases between them.

The sample holds one count of this clone. The J gene is TRBJ1-4, the V gene TRBV18; tentatively, D is TRBD1 (5 bases). Trimming removed 3 bases at V and 8 bases at J, with 16 bases between. CDR3 size: 15 residues. The germline V gene has CDR1 KGHSH and CDR2 LQKENI. The CDR3 bases are TGTGCCAGCTCACCCCAGGACAAGGAGTTCGAAAAACTGTTTTTT. It specifies CASSPQDKEFEKLFF. Full variable domain (rest looked up from reference TRBV18 and TRBJ1-4): NAGVMQNPRHLVRRRGQEARLRCSPMKGHSHVYWYRQLPEEGLKFMVYLQKENIIDESGMPKERFSAEFPKEGPSILRIQQVVRGDSAAYFCASSPQDKEFEKLFFGSGTQLSVL.

This chain uses TRBV9 with TRBJ2-4; a weak D match, TRBD1 (6 bases). The CDR3 has 13 amino acids. Deletions cut 7 bases from V and 4 bases from J, with 12 bases between. The germline gives CDR1 SGDLS, CDR2 YYNGEE. In nucleotides, the CDR3 is TGTGCCAGCGCACGGGACACAAAAAACATTCAGTACTTC. Translated: CASARDTKNIQYF.

The rearrangement joins TRBV10-1 to TRBJ1-1, with 8 bases that match TRBD1. J lost 2 bases, V lost 3 bases, and 5 bases had no gene match. CDR1 is WNHNN and CDR2 is SYGVQD in the germline V gene (reference sequence). The CDR3 has 15 residues. The CDR3 DNA follows: TGCGCCAGCAGTGACCGACAGGGGATTAACACTGAAGCTTTCTTT. Residues: CASSDRQGINTEAFF.

This clone has only one observation. The rearrangement links TRBV15 to TRBJ1-1; 11 positions match TRBD1. The CDR3 is made up of 15 amino acids. Germline V CDR1 and CDR2: LNHNV, YYDKDF (reference sequence). The ends lost 4 bases at V and 7 bases at J; junction bases unmatched: 8. The CDR3 spells CATSKGTGGDREAFF. In DNA form, the CDR3 reads TGTGCCACCAGCAAAGGGACAGGGGGAGACCGTGAAGCTTTCTTT.

The V call is TRBV7-6, the J call TRBJ1-4; D is perhaps TRBD1 (6 bases). The CDR3 consists of 16 residues. The V end lost 5 bases, the J end lost 7 bases, and 20 bases lay between the germline ends. Germline values: CDR1 SGHVS, CDR2 FNYEAQ. The CDR3 DNA follows: TGTGCCAGCAGCGACGAGCCAGGGGTGGGTACTGAAAAACTGTTTTTT. Its translation: CASSDEPGVGTEKLFF.

In the case of this clone: At the DNA level, this CDR3 is encoded by other sequences in the same sample as well. The V and J genes are TRBV9 and TRBJ2-1, with D hard to call. The V end was cut by 0 bases, the J end by 7 bases, with 5 bases between. The CDR3 has 12 residues. The V gene's germline CDR1 is SGDLS and CDR2 YYNGEE. The CDR3 bases are TGTGCCAGCAGCGTAGCGTTGAATGAGCAGTTCTTC. This translates into CASSVALNEQFF.

The V gene is TRBV5-1, the J gene TRBJ2-5; 9 bases align to TRBD1. Germline V gene sequence: CDR1 SGHRS, CDR2 YFSETQ. This CDR3 has 15 residues. The V gene end was trimmed by 4 bases and the J gene end by 5 bases; junction bases not matched to a gene: 9. The CDR3 loop reads CASSLSGQGSETQYF. The CDR3 nucleotides read TGCGCCAGCAGCCTATCAGGACAGGGGAGCGAGACCCAGTACTTC. The full variable domain, rest sourced from reference TRBV5-1 and TRBJ2-5, is KAGVTQTPRYLIKTRGQQVTLSCSPISGHRSVSWYQQTPGQGLQFLFEYFSETQRNKGNFPGRFSGRQFSNSRSEMNVSTLELGDSALYLCASSLSGQGSETQYFGPGTRLLVL.

This CDR3 is CASSTGWSTDTQYF. For the CDR3, the DNA is TGTGCCAGCAGTACAGGGTGGAGCACAGATACGCAGTATTTT. The chain combines TRBV6-1 with TRBJ2-3; D possibly corresponds to TRBD1 (6 bases). Germline CDR1 and CDR2: MNHNS and SASEGT. Trimming took off 5 bases at V and 0 bases at J, with 9 bases between the two ends. The CDR3 sequence is 14 residues long.

The chain links TRBV19 to TRBJ2-7, with 10 bases lining up with TRBD1. The germline gives CDR1 LNHDA, CDR2 SQIVND (reference sequence). The CDR3 is made up of 16 amino acids. The J segment lost 3 bases and the V segment lost 1 base, leaving 6 bases of the junction unmatched. The CDR3 spells CASSIGGQGIGYEQYF. DNA of the CDR3: TGTGCCAGTAGTATAGGGGGACAGGGGATCGGCTACGAGCAGTACTTC.

This clone showed up just a few times. V gene TRBV19 combines with J gene TRBJ2-7; 8 bases are a match to TRBD1. The V gene end was trimmed by 7 bases and the J gene end by 2 bases; junction bases not matched to a gene: 1. CDR3 length: 12 amino acids. CDR1 is LNHDA and CDR2 is SQIVND in the germline V gene (reference sequence). The CDR3 DNA reads as TGTGCCAGTATGGACAGGGCCTACGAGCAGTACTTC. It translates to CASMDRAYEQYF.

In this sample, this clone turned up once. The chain is built from TRBV5-1 and TRBJ1-3; D is uncertain. Per the germline V gene, CDR1 is SGHRS and CDR2 is YFSETQ. V shed 0 bases and J shed 0 bases, with 4 bases lying between them. The CDR3 has 14 amino acids. CDR3 nucleotide sequence: TGCGCCAGCAGCTTGGGTAACTCTGGAAACACCATATATTTT. Translated: CASSLGNSGNTIYF. Full variable domain (rest looked up from reference TRBV5-1 and TRBJ1-3): KAGVTQTPRYLIKTRGQQVTLSCSPISGHRSVSWYQQTPGQGLQFLFEYFSETQRNKGNFPGRFSGRQFSNSRSEMNVSTLELGDSALYLCASSLGNSGNTIYFGEGSWLTVV.

The chain joins TRBV6-1 to TRBJ2-1, with TRBD2 identical over 9 bases. The CDR3 is 15 amino acids. The germline V gene encodes CDR1 MNHNS and CDR2 SASEGT. After removal of 7 bases from V and 0 bases from J, the junction contained 4 bases not matched to a gene. The CDR3 is CASTQTSGSYNEQFF. The CDR3 region has the DNA TGTGCCAGCACCCAGACTAGCGGCTCCTACAATGAGCAGTTCTTC.

The rearrangement links TRBV18 to TRBJ2-5; D is perhaps TRBD2 (6 bases). The CDR3 has 15 residues. Germline V lookup: CDR1 KGHSH, CDR2 LQKENI. Trimming removed 0 bases at V and 5 bases at J, with 13 bases between. CDR3 DNA sequence: TGTGCCAGCTCACCACCGGTAGCGGACTTGGAGACCCAGTACTTC. Protein sequence: CASSPPVADLETQYF.

The chain links TRBV7-2 to TRBJ1-5; no reliable D call. Per germline, CDR1 SGHTA and CDR2 FQGNSA. There are 15 residues in the CDR3. V lost 5 bases, J lost 5 bases, and 16 bases lay in between. The CDR3 DNA sequence: TGTGCCAGCAGCACCCTCGACATACCTCATCAGCCCCAGCATTTT. This codes for CASSTLDIPHQPQHF.

This chain links TRBV19 with TRBJ1-5, with TRBD1 as a possible D gene (6 bases). Looked up from germline, CDR1 is LNHDA and CDR2 is SQIVND (reference sequence). The CDR3 length is 15 residues. Trimming took 3 bases from V and 2 from J, leaving 11 bases between them. CDR3 protein: CASSMGQGGNQPQHF. Written as DNA, the CDR3 is TGTGCCAGTAGTATGGGACAAGGGGGCAATCAGCCCCAGCATTTT.

The chain joins TRBV19 to TRBJ1-1; D unclear. CDR1 and CDR2 from the germline V gene are LNHDA and SQIVND (reference sequence). The CDR3 is made up of 13 amino acids. Deletions cut 8 bases from V and 1 base from J, with 11 bases between. The CDR3 spells CASSILGNTEAFF. The CDR3 nucleotides are TGTGCCAGTTCGATTTTGGGGAACACTGAAGCTTTCTTT. The complete variable domain, with remaining parts taken from reference TRBV19 and TRBJ1-1, reads DGGITQSPKYLFRKEGQNVTLSCEQNLNHDAMYWYRQDPGQGLRLIYYSQIVNDFQKGDIAEGYSVSREKKESFPLTVTSAQKNPTAFYLCASSILGNTEAFFGQGTRLTVV.

J is TRBJ2-3 and V is TRBV2; 15 positions agree with TRBD2. The CDR3 runs 17 residues. The V gene end was trimmed by 7 bases and the J gene end by 5 bases; junction bases not matched to a gene: 10. Per the germline V gene, CDR1 is SNHLY and CDR2 is FYNNEI. The CDR3 is CASTWTSGRARKDTQYF. Written as DNA, the CDR3 is TGTGCCAGCACTTGGACTAGCGGGAGGGCCAGGAAAGATACGCAGTATTTT.